A selection of T cell receptor beta chains follows, all from one sample in a study of CD8+CD57+ T cells in acquired aplastic anemia. TCRdb independently ran MiXCR on the reads; one entry per CDR3 protein. Of around 180,000 distinct CDR3 sequences in the sample, around 50% are singletons; the top ten hold about an eighth. Specimen: sorted CD4+, CD8+, or CD8+CD57+ T cells (not recorded which) from PBMCs. The receptor source for this set is a human donor with aplastic anemia. The CDR3 runs from the conserved cysteine through the conserved F or W. The D gene is left open where the match is weak. Not all rows give a size; the values are once, few, many and, for expanded clones, a class.

CDR3aa	CDR3nt	abundance	d_gene	v_gene	j_gene
CASSLVGTGVVTEAFF	TGTGCCAGCAGTTTAGTGGGGACAGGGGTGGTCACTGAAGCTTTCTTT	once	TRBD1	TRBV28	TRBJ1-1
CATSRERGGTDTQYF	TGTGCCACCAGCAGAGAGCGGGGGGGCACAGATACGCAGTATTTT	many	TRBD2	TRBV15	TRBJ2-3
CASSPQGPGYEKLFF	TGTGCCAGCAGCCCGCAAGGGCCAGGTTATGAAAAACTGTTTTTT	many	.	TRBV7-9	TRBJ1-4
CASSEDFTGELFF	TGCGCCAGCAGCGAGGACTTCACCGGGGAGCTGTTTTTT	many	.	TRBV5-1	TRBJ2-2
CASRTPGLATGELFF	TGTGCCAGCAGGACCCCGGGACTAGCAACCGGGGAGCTGTTTTTT	.	TRBD2	TRBV12-3/TRBV12-4	TRBJ2-2
CASSPPPRTVRGSAQYF	TGTGCCAGCAGCCCTCCCCCGCGGACAGTGCGTGGTAGTGCGCAGTATTTT	many	.	TRBV7-6	TRBJ2-3
CASTPPGSTEAFF	TGTGCCAGCACCCCCCCGGGATCCACTGAAGCTTTCTTT	few	.	TRBV28	TRBJ1-1
CASRKQGEDEQYF	TGTGCCAGCAGAAAACAGGGGGAGGACGAGCAGTACTTC	.	TRBD1	TRBV12-3/TRBV12-4	TRBJ2-7
CASSPEGGAAGYNEQFF	TGTGCCAGCAGCCCAGAGGGGGGGGCAGCTGGCTACAATGAGCAGTTCTTC	.	.	TRBV11-2	TRBJ2-1
CAISQGGGETQYF	TGTGCCATCAGTCAGGGGGGCGGGGAGACCCAGTACTTC	.	.	TRBV10-3	TRBJ2-5
CASYRGTGGELFF	TGCGCCAGTTACAGGGGTACGGGCGGGGAGCTGTTTTTT	few	TRBD1	TRBV4-1	TRBJ2-2
CASSSTPGAASGGEYTQYF	TGTGCCAGCAGCTCTACCCCGGGGGCGGCTAGCGGGGGCGAATATACGCAGTATTTT	.	TRBD2	TRBV11-2	TRBJ2-3
CATSDPGQPQHF	TGTGCCACCAGTGACCCTGGGCAGCCCCAGCATTTT	.	.	TRBV24-1	TRBJ1-5
CATRSSAYNEQFF	TGTGCCACCAGGTCGTCTGCCTACAATGAGCAGTTCTTC	once	.	TRBV24-1	TRBJ2-1
CASSLGSGGDYEQYF	TGTGCCAGCAGCTTGGGTAGCGGGGGGGACTACGAGCAGTACTTC	many	TRBD2	TRBV5-5	TRBJ2-7
CASSYPGTGNTEAFF	TGTGCCAGCAGTTACCCCGGGACAGGGAACACTGAAGCTTTCTTT	many	TRBD1	TRBV6-5	TRBJ1-1
CASSHRTPSTDTQYF	TGTGCCAGCAGCCATCGGACACCTAGCACAGATACGCAGTATTTT	.	.	TRBV14	TRBJ2-3
CASSQAALSGNTIYF	TGTGCCAGCAGCCAAGCGGCCCTGTCCGGAAACACCATATATTTT	.	.	TRBV3-1	TRBJ1-3
CASSQLVRKNEKLFF	TGTGCCAGCAGCCAATTGGTTAGGAAAAATGAAAAACTGTTTTTT	few	.	TRBV3-1	TRBJ1-4
CASGTATMKQFF	TGTGCCAGCGGGACAGCAACAATGAAGCAGTTCTTC	.	TRBD1	TRBV12-3/TRBV12-4	TRBJ2-1
CASSVGGTSNTEAFF	TGTGCCAGCAGCGTAGGTGGGACCTCGAACACTGAAGCTTTCTTT	many	.	TRBV9	TRBJ1-1
CASRSAGAYEQYF	TGTGCCAGTAGGAGCGCCGGGGCCTACGAGCAGTACTTC	.	.	TRBV12-3/TRBV12-4	TRBJ2-7
CASSSPQGKGPGNTIYF	TGTGCCAGCAGCTCACCACAGGGGAAGGGCCCTGGAAACACCATATATTTT	once	TRBD1	TRBV5-4	TRBJ1-3
CASSRGGSYNEQFF	TGTGCCAGCAGTAGAGGGGGCTCCTACAATGAGCAGTTCTTC	many	.	TRBV6-6	TRBJ2-1
CATSRTGLNYGYTF	TGTGCCACCAGCAGGACCGGATTAAACTATGGCTACACCTTC	.	.	TRBV15	TRBJ1-2
CASSLGLEGPQGTQYF	TGTGCCAGCAGCTTAGGTTTAGAGGGGCCTCAGGGGACCCAGTACTTC	.	.	TRBV7-3	TRBJ2-5
CASSGDRDVDTQYF	TGCGCCAGCAGTGGGGACAGGGATGTAGATACGCAGTATTTT	many	TRBD1	TRBV10-1	TRBJ2-3
CASSLTSGSSYNEQFF	TGTGCCAGCAGCTTAACCAGCGGGAGCTCCTACAATGAGCAGTTCTTC	.	TRBD2	TRBV11-2	TRBJ2-1
CASSHPTGALYEQYF	TGTGCCAGCAGCCACCCCACGGGGGCCCTGTACGAGCAGTACTTC	many	.	TRBV11-2	TRBJ2-7
CSVYGGEAFF	TGCAGCGTTTACGGGGGTGAAGCTTTCTTT	.	.	TRBV29-1	TRBJ1-1
CASSQAGQGYTGELFF	TGTGCCAGCAGCCAAGCGGGACAGGGATACACCGGGGAGCTGTTTTTT	many	TRBD1	TRBV4-2	TRBJ2-2
CSARSGSSTDTQYF	TGCAGTGCTAGAAGCGGTTCTAGCACAGATACGCAGTATTTT	many	.	TRBV20-1	TRBJ2-3
CASSPTGQYGYTF	TGTGCCAGCAGTCCTACGGGACAATATGGCTACACCTTC	.	.	TRBV6-1	TRBJ1-2
CAISTQGARLAFF	TGTGCCATCAGCACACAGGGGGCAAGGTTAGCTTTCTTT	.	TRBD1	TRBV10-3	TRBJ1-1
CASRTQGYSPLHF	TGTGCCAGCAGGACACAGGGATATTCACCCCTCCACTTT	once	.	TRBV6-1	TRBJ1-6
CASMSIGNQPQHF	TGTGCCAGCATGTCTATTGGCAATCAGCCCCAGCATTTT	.	.	TRBV6-1	TRBJ1-5
CASSLRGLTQYF	TGTGCCAGCAGCTTGAGGGGACTTACGCAGTATTTT	.	.	TRBV5-6	TRBJ2-3
CATAGTAGSGANVLTF	TGTGCCACCGCCGGGACAGCTGGCTCTGGGGCCAACGTCCTGACTTTC	many	TRBD1	TRBV10-3	TRBJ2-6
CASRSGTGALYGYTF	TGTGCCAGTAGGTCCGGGACAGGGGCGCTTTATGGCTACACCTTC	.	TRBD1	TRBV19	TRBJ1-2
CAQQGAYEQYF	TGTGCTCAACAGGGAGCTTACGAGCAGTACTTC	many	.	TRBV30	TRBJ2-7
CAISEAAYDEQFF	TGTGCCATCAGTGAAGCGGCCTACGATGAGCAGTTCTTC	.	.	TRBV10-3	TRBJ2-1
CSARAGGETQYF	TGCAGTGCTAGGGCGGGAGGGGAGACCCAGTACTTC	.	TRBD2	TRBV20-1	TRBJ2-5
CASSPGRDETQYF	TGTGCCAGCTCACCAGGCAGGGATGAGACCCAGTACTTC	few	.	TRBV7-3	TRBJ2-5
CASSWGTTYEQYF	TGTGCCAGCAGTTGGGGGACTACCTACGAGCAGTACTTC	.	TRBD2	TRBV6-2/TRBV6-3	TRBJ2-7
CASSPLRVTSSYEQYF	TGTGCCAGCTCACCACTACGGGTTACGAGCTCCTACGAGCAGTACTTC	.	.	TRBV18	TRBJ2-7
CASSLARGPTYEQYF	TGTGCCAGCAGCTTAGCGAGAGGTCCGACCTACGAGCAGTACTTC	.	.	TRBV7-6	TRBJ2-7
CASSLRSYGYTF	TGTGCCAGCAGCTTGAGATCCTATGGCTACACCTTC	few	.	TRBV7-2	TRBJ1-2
CASSVARDGSSYEQYF	TGTGCCAGCAGCGTAGCTAGGGACGGTAGCTCCTACGAGCAGTACTTC	.	.	TRBV9	TRBJ2-7
CASSPNRRDTQYF	TGTGCCAGCAGTCCTAATCGCCGAGATACGCAGTATTTT	once	.	TRBV2	TRBJ2-3
CASSGLLIPYNEQFF	TGTGCCAGCAGTGGCCTTCTGATCCCCTACAATGAGCAGTTCTTC	.	.	TRBV2	TRBJ2-1
CASSLGQEQYF	TGTGCCAGCAGCTTAGGTCAGGAGCAGTACTTC	few	.	TRBV7-9	TRBJ2-7
CASSGQVGYGYTF	TGCGCCAGCAGTGGACAGGTCGGGTATGGCTACACCTTC	few	.	TRBV10-1	TRBJ1-2
CSAGGQSYTEAFF	TGCAGTGCAGGCGGACAGAGCTACACTGAAGCTTTCTTT	.	.	TRBV20-1	TRBJ1-1
CASSKKTGTEDTEAFF	TGTGCCAGCAGTAAAAAAACCGGGACAGAGGACACTGAAGCTTTCTTT	.	TRBD1	TRBV2	TRBJ1-1
CATSDRDRGRTGELFF	TGTGCCACCAGTGATCGGGACAGGGGGCGGACCGGGGAGCTGTTTTTT	.	TRBD1	TRBV24-1	TRBJ2-2
CASKADFTEAFF	TGTGCCAGTAAGGCCGATTTCACTGAAGCTTTCTTT	.	.	TRBV19	TRBJ1-1
CASTFTGFNQPQHF	TGTGCCAGTACTTTTACAGGGTTCAATCAGCCCCAGCATTTT	few	.	TRBV19	TRBJ1-5
CASRWGQGAVNEGYTF	TGTGCCAGCAGATGGGGACAGGGGGCGGTAAATGAGGGCTACACCTTC	.	TRBD1	TRBV5-5	TRBJ1-2
CASSDLRLYEQFF	TGTGCCAGCAGTGATCTGAGATTGTATGAGCAGTTCTTC	.	.	TRBV2	TRBJ2-1